This T cell receptor beta chain was identified during a study of patients and donors after allogeneic stem cell transplantation. TCRdb itself ran the RT-PCR reads through MiXCR, one entry per CDR3 protein. The sample yields about a million distinct CDR3 sequences, roughly 18% seen once. Germline V gives CDR1 SGHRS, CDR2 YFSETQ. Trimming removed 3 bases at V and 5 bases at J, with 14 bases between. The CDR3 is 15 residues long. This clonotype turned up a few times. This clonotype was obtained from a human donor who was either an allogeneic HSCT recipient or a stem cell or donor lymphocyte infusion donor (not recorded which). It is not recorded whose cells these are; they may come from a transplant donor. The chain is built from TRBV5-1 and TRBJ1-4; a weak D match, TRBD1 (5 bases). The sequencing input was blood, either unsorted or a sorted T cell fraction (not recorded which). CDR3 in DNA: TGCGCCAGCAGCTGGGGCGGGGGAAGGAATGAAAAACTGTTTTTT. Translating it yields CASSWGGGRNEKLFF. The whole variable domain, remainder taken from reference TRBV5-1 and TRBJ1-4, is KAGVTQTPRYLIKTRGQQVTLSCSPISGHRSVSWYQQTPGQGLQFLFEYFSETQRNKGNFPGRFSGRQFSNSRSEMNVSTLELGDSALYLCASSWGGGRNEKLFFGSGTQLSVL.